These 31 T cell receptor beta chains share one sample of origin, sequenced in a study of CD8+CD57+ T cells in acquired aplastic anemia. Genomic DNA constituted the template upon which TCR beta VDJ and CDR3 profiling was performed. TCRdb reprocessed the reads with MiXCR, giving one entry per CDR3 protein. Of about 180,000 distinct CDR3 sequences in the sample, roughly 48% were seen once. Whoever was chosen for sequencing had shown CD8+CD57+ cell expansion by flow cytometry. Sequenced sample: sorted CD4+, CD8+, or CD8+CD57+ T cells (not recorded which) from PBMCs. These receptor sequences come from a human donor with aplastic anemia.

The chain uses TRBV29-1 and TRBJ1-1; no definite D call. V was clipped by 4 bases and J by 0 bases, with 12 bases between them. Germline values: CDR1 SQVTM, CDR2 ANQGSEA. The CDR3 has 14 amino acids. In DNA, the CDR3 is TGCAGCGTTGCGGGCGGGCAATTGAACACTGAAGCTTTCTTT. Translation gives CSVAGGQLNTEAFF.

Concerning this clonotype itself: This may come from a read error, since a much larger clone is one base off. The chain links TRBV10-2 to TRBJ2-7; D is undetermined. This CDR3 contains 12 residues. Germline CDR1 WSHSY, CDR2 SAAADI. The CDR3 sequence: CASSEYPYERYF. CDR3 DNA: TGCGCCAGCAGTGAGTACCCCTACGAGCGGTACTTC.

This chain links TRBV7-2 with TRBJ2-2; 10 bases map to TRBD2. Losses at the gene ends were 0 bases for V and 6 bases for J; bases not matched to a gene: 4. Germline V gives CDR1 SGHTA, CDR2 FQGNSA. The CDR3 totals 16 residues. The CDR3 DNA reads TGTGCCAGCAGCTTAGCGGCGACTAGCGGGCCCGGGGAGCTGTTTTTT. It is translated as CASSLAATSGPGELFF.

This clonotype was observed many times. The rearrangement uses TRBV2 and TRBJ1-4, with D uncertain. Germline-derived CDR1 and CDR2 are SNHLY and FYNNEI. V was clipped by 9 bases and J by 2 bases, with 13 bases between them. This CDR3 spans 14 amino acids. CDR3 DNA sequence: TGTGCCAGTAAGAGTACTGGTACTAATGAAAAACTGTTTTTT. Translation: CASKSTGTNEKLFF.

The chain joins TRBV11-3 to TRBJ2-5; D unresolved. The CDR3 extends over 15 amino acids. The germline V gene encodes CDR1 SGHNT and CDR2 YENEEA. Trimming shortened V by 6 bases and J by 4 bases, and 18 bases separated the two germline ends. CDR3: CASSETILTGETQYF. The CDR3 coding sequence is TGTGCCAGCAGTGAAACTATTCTGACGGGAGAGACCCAGTACTTC.

The rearrangement joins TRBV9 to TRBJ2-3, with TRBD1 as a possible D gene (5 bases). V lost 0 bases and J 5 bases, leaving 13 bases between the germline ends. CDR1 and CDR2 from the germline V gene are SGDLS and YYNGEE. The CDR3 extends over 15 amino acids. CDR3 sequence reads: CASSVEGRAIDTQYF. For the CDR3, the DNA is TGTGCCAGCAGCGTAGAGGGCAGGGCCATAGATACGCAGTATTTT.

V is TRBV9 and J is TRBJ1-6, with D tentatively TRBD1 (5 bases). V was trimmed by 3 bases and J by 8 bases, leaving 12 bases between them. Per the germline V gene, CDR1 is SGDLS and CDR2 is YYNGEE. The CDR3 sequence is 14 residues long. This chain's CDR3 is CASSAEGADSPLHF. CDR3 bases: TGTGCCAGCAGCGCAGAAGGGGCCGATTCACCCCTCCACTTT. Drawing the rest from reference TRBV9 and TRBJ1-6, the complete variable domain is DSGVTQTPKHLITATGQRVTLRCSPRSGDLSVYWYQQSLDQGLQFLIQYYNGEERAKGNILERFSAQQFPDLHSELNLSSLELGDSALYFCASSAEGADSPLHFGNGTRLTVT.

This sequence joins TRBV20-1 and TRBJ1-1; D unclear. The V gene's germline CDR1 is DFQATT and CDR2 SNEGSKA (reference sequence). This CDR3 spans 13 amino acids. V was cut by 3 bases and J by 1 base, with 9 bases left in between. The CDR3 DNA reads as TGCAGTGCTAGGCGCGATGGGAACACTGAAGCTTTCTTT. It translates to CSARRDGNTEAFF.

This chain links TRBV10-3 with TRBJ2-7, with D possibly TRBD2 on 5 matching bases. CDR1 is ENHRY, CDR2 SYGVKD, per germline. V lost 2 bases to trimming and J lost 9 bases, with 14 bases between them. The CDR3 sequence is 13 residues long. The CDR3 region is CAISEPRTPPQYF. The CDR3 bases are TGTGCCATCAGTGAGCCGAGGACTCCGCCGCAGTACTTC.

The rearrangement links TRBV24-1 to TRBJ2-3; D unclear. The germline V gene encodes CDR1 KGHDR and CDR2 SFDVKD. V was pared by 3 bases and J by 0 bases, with 12 bases between. The CDR3 has 16 amino acids. The chain's CDR3 is CATSDKLTPSTDTQYF. The DNA for the CDR3 is TGTGCCACCAGTGATAAGTTGACACCGAGCACAGATACGCAGTATTTT.

This clonotype has more than one count but fewer than ten. A junction boundary mismatches the germline segment, possibly from a read error. The V gene is TRBV7-7, the J gene TRBJ2-7; D is unclear. Germline V CDR1 and CDR2: SSHAT, FNYEAQ (reference sequence). The CDR3 is made up of 9 amino acids. CDR3: CASSRKTRF. For the CDR3, the DNA is TGTGCTAGCAGCCGTAAAACCCGATTC.

This clonotype was observed a handful of times. The chain links TRBV24-1 to TRBJ1-5; no firm D call. Germline V gene data show CDR1 as KGHDR and CDR2 as SFDVKD. There are 15 residues in the CDR3. Trimming stripped 4 bases from V and 0 bases from J, with 9 bases between. The chain's CDR3 is CATSDAETSNQPQHF. The CDR3 coding sequence is TGTGCCACCAGTGACGCAGAGACTAGCAATCAGCCCCAGCATTTT.

The rearrangement uses TRBV10-2 and TRBJ2-1; D is unresolved. Trimming pared 3 bases from V and 3 bases from J, leaving 9 bases between. Looked up from germline, CDR1 is WSHSY and CDR2 is SAAADI. CDR3 length equals 14 residues. The DNA for the CDR3 is TGCGCCAGCAGTGATTTGTGGGACTACAATGAGCAGTTCTTC. As protein: CASSDLWDYNEQFF.

This chain uses TRBV7-6 with TRBJ1-1; D not certain. The germline V gene has CDR1 SGHVS and CDR2 FNYEAQ. With 1 base removed from V and 1 base from J, the gap between germline ends came to 7 bases. The CDR3 consists of 14 residues. The CDR3 spells CASSLGRTNTEAFF. The CDR3 nucleotides read TGTGCCAGCAGCTTAGGGAGGACGAACACTGAAGCTTTCTTT.

This rearrangement joins TRBV6-4 to TRBJ2-3; 8 bases are shared with TRBD2. The CDR3 extends over 15 amino acids. Germline trimming cut 1 base from V and 5 bases from J; bases unmatched to any gene: 5. CDR1 and CDR2 from the germline V gene are MRHNA and SNTAGT. The CDR3: CASSDLGLAGDTQYF. CDR3 nucleotides: TGTGCCAGCAGTGACTTGGGGCTAGCGGGAGATACGCAGTATTTT.

This clonotype was counted a single time. This sequence joins TRBV20-1 and TRBJ1-6; 9 bases match TRBD1. Germline V gives CDR1 DFQATT, CDR2 SNEGSKA (reference sequence). V dropped 6 bases and J dropped 6; count of bases not matched to a gene: 6. The CDR3 consists of 14 residues. CDR3: CSARQGGPNSPLHF. The CDR3 nucleotides read TGCAGTGCCCGACAGGGGGGTCCTAATTCACCCCTCCACTTT.

At least ten counts were recorded for this clonotype. The chain is built from TRBV2 and TRBJ1-2; tentative D call: TRBD1 (6 bases). This CDR3 has 13 residues. Germline CDR1 reads SNHLY; CDR2 reads FYNNEI. Trimming removed 6 bases from V and 2 bases from J, with 10 bases in between. The DNA for the CDR3 is TGTGCCAGCAGGGACAGCTTAAACTATGGCTACACCTTC. This codes for CASRDSLNYGYTF.

Many counts were recorded for this clonotype. The chain links TRBV6-5 to TRBJ2-7; unclear D gene. Looked up from germline, CDR1 is MNHEY and CDR2 is SVGAGI. This CDR3 is 15 amino acids long. V was trimmed by 2 bases and J by 0 bases, leaving 11 bases between them. CDR3 nucleotide sequence: TGTGCCAGCAGTTACATAGGCACATACTCCTACGAGCAGTACTTC. Its protein product is CASSYIGTYSYEQYF.

In its sample, this clonotype was seen many times. J is TRBJ1-4 and V is TRBV7-9; 9 nucleotides align to TRBD1. The germline V gene has CDR1 SEHNR and CDR2 FQNEAQ (reference sequence). CDR3 length: 15 amino acids. Trimming at V came to 0 bases and at J to 7 bases, leaving 3 bases not matched to a gene. This CDR3 is CASSLAGTGSEKLFF. As DNA, the CDR3 is TGTGCCAGCAGCTTAGCTGGGACAGGGAGTGAAAAACTGTTTTTT.

This clonotype came up many times. Sequence at one end of the junction differs from germline and may be a read error. The genes are TRBV7-7 and TRBJ2-5; D remains unclear. This CDR3 has 11 amino acids. Germline assignment: CDR1 SSHAT and CDR2 FNYEAQ (reference sequence). The CDR3 nucleotides read TGTGCTAGCAGCTCACCCCCGGCCCAGTACTTC. This sequence encodes CASSSPPAQYF.

This clonotype has at least ten counts. V gene TRBV4-1 combines with J gene TRBJ1-1; D is possibly TRBD1 (5 bases). Trimming took off 0 bases at V and 3 bases at J, with 5 bases between the two ends. The germline CDR1 and CDR2 sequences are MGHRA and YSYEKL. This CDR3 spans 13 amino acids. The DNA for the CDR3 is TGCGCCAGCAGCCAAGACAGGGACACTGAAGCTTTCTTT. Encoded protein: CASSQDRDTEAFF.

In the case of this clonotype: This may arise from a read error, as a much more abundant clone is one base away. This chain joins TRBV11-2 and TRBJ1-3, with D possibly matching TRBD1 (5 bases). The CDR3 consists of 15 residues. V was clipped by 1 base and J by 0 bases, with 7 bases between them. The V gene's germline CDR1 is SGHAT and CDR2 FQNNGV. The CDR3 nucleotides read TGTGCCAGCAGCTTAGGACAGTACTCTGGAAACACCATATATTTT. It codes for CASSLGQYSGNTIYF.

The rearrangement joins TRBV2 to TRBJ1-5, with 10 bases aligning to TRBD1. The junction had 3 bases not matched to a gene; V was cut back by 4 bases and J by 6 bases. Germline V gene sequence: CDR1 SNHLY, CDR2 FYNNEI. The CDR3 loop spans 14 amino acids. CDR3: CASSARTGGQPQHF. DNA of the CDR3: TGTGCCAGCAGTGCAAGGACAGGGGGTCAGCCCCAGCATTTT.

This clonotype was seen at least ten times. The V gene is TRBV7-3, the J gene TRBJ2-3; D is unclear. In germline, CDR1 is SGHTA, CDR2 FQGTGA. The CDR3 runs 13 residues. Trimming pared 2 bases from V and 5 bases from J, leaving 8 bases between. CDR3 DNA sequence: TGTGCCAGCAGCTTAGGCCCCGGAGATACGCAGTATTTT. Its protein is CASSLGPGDTQYF.

Regarding this clonotype: A read error may be the cause here, since a much bigger clone is one base away. The chain has TRBV14 and TRBJ1-1, with 8 bases identical to TRBD1. CDR3 length equals 14 residues. Germline V CDR1 and CDR2: SGHDN, FVKESK. In DNA, the CDR3 is TGTGCCAACAGCCAATCCCACAGGGGGACTGAAGCTTTCTTT. Amino acid sequence: CANSQSHRGTEAFF. The full variable domain, rest sourced from reference TRBV14 and TRBJ1-1, is EAGVTQFPSHSVIEKGQTVTLRCDPISGHDNLYWYRRVMGKEIKFLLHFVKESKQDESGMPNNRFLAERTGGTYSTLKVQPAELEDSGVYFCANSQSHRGTEAFFGQGTRLTVV.

This clonotype was seen a single time. It may be a read error: a sequence one base away is much more abundant. The chain links TRBV11-1 to TRBJ1-1; D might be TRBD1 (5 bases). Germline loops: CDR1 SGHAT, CDR2 FQDESV (reference sequence). This CDR3 has 16 residues. Trimming removed 6 bases at V and 4 bases at J, with 21 bases between. The CDR3 region has the DNA TGTGCCAGCAGTTATAAACGGACACACATGAGCACTGAAGCTTTCTTT. Protein sequence: CASSYKRTHMSTEAFF.

The chain carries TRBV29-1 and TRBJ2-3, with 7 bases matching TRBD1. The germline CDR1 and CDR2 sequences are SQVTM and ANQGSEA. This CDR3 spans 13 amino acids. V dropped 8 bases and J dropped 3; count of bases not matched to a gene: 8. The CDR3 is CSFLGQRTDTQYF. The CDR3 DNA reads TGCAGCTTCCTGGGACAGAGGACAGATACGCAGTATTTT.

A few counts support this clonotype. The chain employs TRBV13 and TRBJ2-1; the D gene could be TRBD1 or TRBD2 (7 bases each). The germline gives CDR1 PRHDT, CDR2 FYEKMQ (reference sequence). Trimming pared 0 bases from V and 5 bases from J, leaving 17 bases between. The CDR3 runs to 17 residues. CDR3 DNA sequence: TGTGCCAGCAGCTTAGGCAGGGGGGGCCACCTAAACAATGAGCAGTTCTTC. Translation gives CASSLGRGGHLNNEQFF.

The chain uses TRBV15 and TRBJ2-3, with 8 bases that match TRBD2. Trimming cost V 8 bases and J 5 bases; bases outside gene matches: 12. The CDR3 sequence is 15 residues long. Germline CDR1 is LNHNV and CDR2 is YYDKDF (reference sequence). The CDR3 protein is CATGGGGLIEDTQYF. CDR3 sequence (DNA): TGTGCCACCGGAGGCGGGGGGCTAATCGAAGATACGCAGTATTTT.

The chain joins TRBV2 to TRBJ1-6; weak D call: TRBD1 (6 bases). V dropped 5 bases and J dropped 9 bases, with 17 bases sitting between them. The CDR3 consists of 15 residues. The germline V gene encodes CDR1 SNHLY and CDR2 FYNNEI. In DNA, the CDR3 is TGTGCCAGCAGTAGGGGCAGGGGTGGGAGTTCACCCCTCCACTTT. Translating it yields CASSRGRGGSSPLHF.

This clonotype showed up many times. The chain employs TRBV2 and TRBJ2-5, with 9 bases that match TRBD2. Germline V gene lookup returns CDR1 SNHLY and CDR2 FYNNEI. There are 15 residues in the CDR3. Trimming took 0 bases from V and 4 from J; bases not matched to a gene: 3. CDR3 residues: CASSEASGGGETQYF. In DNA, the CDR3 is TGTGCCAGCAGTGAAGCTAGCGGGGGTGGAGAGACCCAGTACTTC. Full variable domain (remainder filled in from reference TRBV2 and TRBJ2-5): EPEVTQTPSHQVTQMGQEVILRCVPISNHLYFYWYRQILGQKVEFLVSFYNNEISEKSEIFDDQFSVERPDGSNFTLKIRSTKLEDSAMYFCASSEASGGGETQYFGPGTRLLVL.